This T cell receptor beta chain derives from a study of blood T cells in healthy people across ages. In each sample, at least 6 million PBMCs were isolated. Together with a sample-barcoded 5' primer, a J-beta primer mix was included in a second PCR lasting roughly 6 to 12 cycles. TCRdb re-derived calls from the 5' RACE reads in MiXCR, one entry per CDR3 protein. The table has fewer than 800,000 distinct CDR3 sequences, roughly 25% seen once. CDR1 and CDR2 (germline): SGHTA, FQGNSA. CDR3 length: 16 amino acids. V was pared by 5 bases and J by 1 base, with 15 bases between. These data were also reused for a study on T cells of mothers and their children.

Input material: blood. The receptor was derived from a boy aged 5-17 years in good health. This chain uses TRBV7-2 with TRBJ2-1, with D possibly being TRBD2 (6 bases). The DNA for the CDR3 is TGTGCCAGCAGCCTATCGCGGGATTTTTCCTACAATGAGCAGTTCTTC. It is translated as CASSLSRDFSYNEQFF.